This T cell receptor (beta chain) was sequenced in a study of CD8 T cells in ankylosing spondylitis. Findings and caveats of the study: Clones tied to disease were said to be significantly enriched in matched ankylosing spondylitis synovial fluid. Apparently characteristic of ankylosing spondylitis blood was a TCR beta motif (under ten highly homologous variants). Reports of some motif variants in reactive arthritis synovial fluid and blood predate this one.

There are 13 residues in the CDR3. Trimming cost V 8 bases and J 2 bases; bases outside gene matches: 4. This clonotype was picked up a small number of times. What it recognizes is unknown. Quantitative 5'-RACE with molecular barcodes was used to make the TCR beta libraries. TCRdb re-called the 5' RACE reads with MiXCR, one entry per CDR3 protein. The sample holds around 340,000 distinct CDR3 sequences, 20% to 25% seen once. The chain joins TRBV12-3 or TRBV12-4 to TRBJ2-7; TRBD1 agrees at 9 bases. The TCR originated in a male donor with ankylosing spondylitis or in good health (not recorded which). Sample: blood, either unsorted or a sorted T cell fraction (not recorded which). The CDR3 DNA reads TGTGCCAGCCGGGACAGGGAGACCTACGAGCAGTACTTC. It specifies CASRDRETYEQYF.